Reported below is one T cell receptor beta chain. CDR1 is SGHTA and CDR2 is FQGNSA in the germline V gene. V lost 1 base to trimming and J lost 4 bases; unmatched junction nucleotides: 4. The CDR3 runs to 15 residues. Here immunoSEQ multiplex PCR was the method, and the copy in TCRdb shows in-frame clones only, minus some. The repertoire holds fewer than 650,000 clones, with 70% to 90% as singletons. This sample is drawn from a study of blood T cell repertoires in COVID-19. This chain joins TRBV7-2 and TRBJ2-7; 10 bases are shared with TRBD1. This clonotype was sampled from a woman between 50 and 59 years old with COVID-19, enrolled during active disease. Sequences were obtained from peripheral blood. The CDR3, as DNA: TGTGCCAGCAGCTTAGATGGGACAGGGGAATACGAGCAGTACTTC. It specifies CASSLDGTGEYEQYF.